What follows describes a single TCR beta chain. Its antigen is still unknown. No per-base quality is available; no much larger clone lies one base away. TCRbeta CDR3 regions were amplified from genomic DNA using the immunoSEQ Assay, a bias-controlled multiplex PCR. As for how the authors treated the data: The number of nucleated cells in each sample was estimated from the amplification of reference gene primers within the assay. Sequence reads were collapsed and filtered to measure the absolute abundance of every unique TCRbeta CDR3 rearrangement. For each sample, productive Simpson clonality was calculated by taking the square root of Simpson's diversity index across productive rearrangements. In its TCRdb copy, this immuneACCESS table keeps in-frame sequences only and misses some clones. Where compared with another copy, unresolved V genes explain less than half of these, and the others have no known cause. V and J calls and clone size are copied from that table; D and trimming were computed from the DNA. A total of tens of thousands of clones appear in this sample, more than 85% of them only once. The ten largest make up 6.5% of the sample.

These data are taken from a study of blood T cell repertoires in COVID-19 (dated by TCRdb to between 2020 and 2021). Context from the whole study: Samples covering the acute and convalescent phases of COVID-19 were provided by collaborators in the United States, Italy and Spain. The prospective study material was composed of cDNA or gDNA derived from T cells, B-cell-depleted T cells, or PBMCs. The dataset comprised deeply sampled blood TCRbeta repertoires from subjects exposed to, actively infected with, or recovered from COVID-19. The repertoires were made available in a free public database intended to serve as a resource for research on the immune response to SARS-CoV-2. The samples were drawn from the first 160 participants of the ongoing ImmuneRACE study and from 1,254 subjects provided by 6 global collaborators. A de-identified subject ID, COVID-19 status, age in years and sex were almost always included in the sample metadata. Where available, HLA class I and class II types were obtained from metadata supplied by the sample provider rather than from assay-based typing.

What the work shows at the level of the full study, not this receptor alone: The quantity of clinical and demographic metadata differed by source and by participant and was supplied without curation.

CDR1 and CDR2 were assigned from the germline V gene as MNHNS and SASEGT. V loses 0 bases, J loses 0 bases, and the germline ends lie 9 bases apart. From the cysteine up to the phenylalanine, the CDR3 has a length of 16 residues. The only DNA kept is the CDR3, 48 bases in frame from the first base. The collaborating institutions used their own protocols to collect whole blood in K2EDTA tubes. For TCRbeta analysis, collaborators shipped samples as frozen whole blood, isolated PBMCs, or DNA extracted from either of those sample types. The origin of this receptor is a man aged 45-60 years with active COVID-19. In this chain, TRBV6-1 is recombined with TRBJ1-3; the D region possibly corresponds to TRBD1 (5 bases align). What was sequenced was peripheral blood. At the DNA level, the sequence is TGTGCCAGCAGTGAAGCCGACAGATACTCTGGAAACACCATATATTTT. The translation is CASSEADRYSGNTIYF.